This note documents a single T cell receptor (beta chain) sequence. This specimen comes from a study of technical replicates of blood from a few donors. This table comes from immunoSEQ multiplex PCR, and its TCRdb copy is limited to in-frame clones, with some not included. Of about 80,000 clones listed, approximately 86% are singletons. Germline lookup yields CDR1 SGHTA and CDR2 FQGNSA. The ends lost 7 bases at V and 0 bases at J; junction bases unmatched: 3. This CDR3 is 14 amino acids long. This TCR was sampled from a human donor in good health. Some clones in this sample may be carry-over from other donors' samples. The chain uses TRBV7-2 and TRBJ2-7; 10 bases fit TRBD2. The sample comprised PBMCs. The CDR3 protein is CASTGTSASYEQYF. Written as DNA, the CDR3 is TGTGCCAGCACCGGGACTAGCGCCTCCTACGAGCAGTACTTC.